Reported below is one T cell receptor (beta chain). No antigen is known for it. Total RNA was isolated from each sample in quantities of at least 6 micrograms. The length of the CDR3 is 16 residues. The V gene's germline CDR1 is WNHNN and CDR2 SYGVQD (reference sequence). The ends lost 4 bases at V and 2 bases at J; junction bases unmatched: 5. This sample stems from a study of blood T cells in healthy people across ages. Study results and caveats: As naive T cell percentage varied, TCR beta diversity correlated strongly with it.

Alongside a J-beta primer mix, a sample-barcoded 5' primer served in a second PCR lasting 7 to 11 cycles. Template switching added a 12-random-nucleotide identifier to every cDNA molecule. A single record per CDR3 protein comes from TCRdb applying MiXCR to the 5' RACE reads. The data contain about 1.4 million distinct CDR3 sequences, roughly 64% of them seen just once; the ten biggest clones take up approximately 7%. The receptor was derived from a man between 18 and 29 years old in good health. Sequencing was performed on blood. The J gene is TRBJ2-1, the V gene TRBV10-1, with TRBD2 matching over 10 bases. This CDR3 is CASSATLAGAYNEQFF. The CDR3 DNA sequence: TGCGCCAGCAGTGCGACCCTAGCGGGAGCCTACAATGAGCAGTTCTTC.